The T cell receptor (beta chain) under discussion was sequenced for a study of T cell changes during pregnancy in multiple sclerosis. The assay was immunoSEQ multiplex PCR, and TCRdb's table has in-frame clones only and misses some. The table includes tens of thousands of clones, around 90% detected once. There are 16 residues in the CDR3. From germline, CDR1 is MDHEN and CDR2 SYDVKM. With 2 bases removed from V and 3 bases from J, the gap between germline ends came to 16 bases. The sequences come from peripheral blood, collected in the second trimester of pregnancy. This rearrangement joins TRBV28 to TRBJ1-2; possibly TRBD1 for D (6 bases). This clonotype was sampled from a female donor with multiple sclerosis, enrolled in a pregnancy study. The CDR3 is CASSLERTGLYYGYTF. In DNA, the CDR3 is TGTGCCAGCAGTTTAGAGCGCACAGGGTTATACTATGGCTACACCTTC.